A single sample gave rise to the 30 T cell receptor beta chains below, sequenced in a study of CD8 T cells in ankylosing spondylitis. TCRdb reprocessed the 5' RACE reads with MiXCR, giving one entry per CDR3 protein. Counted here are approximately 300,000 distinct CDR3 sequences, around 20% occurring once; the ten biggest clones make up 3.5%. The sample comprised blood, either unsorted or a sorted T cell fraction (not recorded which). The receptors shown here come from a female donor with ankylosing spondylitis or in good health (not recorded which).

The CDR3 loop is CASSFSPDSYEQYF. The CDR3 nucleotides read TGTGCCAGCAGTTTTTCTCCGGACAGCTACGAGCAGTACTTC. This chain joins TRBV28 and TRBJ2-7; possibly TRBD1 for D (6 bases). The CDR3 is made up of 14 amino acids. Germline V lookup: CDR1 MDHEN, CDR2 SYDVKM. The V and J ends lost 3 bases and 3 bases respectively, with 12 bases between them.

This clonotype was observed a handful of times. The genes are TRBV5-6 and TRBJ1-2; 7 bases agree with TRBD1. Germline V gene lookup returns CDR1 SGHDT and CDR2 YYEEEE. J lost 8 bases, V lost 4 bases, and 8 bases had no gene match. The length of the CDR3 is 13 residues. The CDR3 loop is CASSPGQARGYTF. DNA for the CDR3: TGTGCCAGCAGCCCCGGACAGGCGAGGGGCTACACCTTC.

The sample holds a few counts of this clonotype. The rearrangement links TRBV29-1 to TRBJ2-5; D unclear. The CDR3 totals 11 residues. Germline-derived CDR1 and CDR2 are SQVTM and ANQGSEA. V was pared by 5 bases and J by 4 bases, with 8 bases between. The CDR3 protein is CSVSSGETQYF. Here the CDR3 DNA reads TGCAGCGTTTCTTCGGGAGAGACCCAGTACTTC.

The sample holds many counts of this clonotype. CDR3 bases: TGCAGTGCTCCAGATAATGAAAAACTGTTTTTT. Its translation is CSAPDNEKLFF. The rearrangement links TRBV20-1 to TRBJ1-4; no clear D. The CDR3 has 11 amino acids. With 5 bases removed from V and 4 bases from J, the gap between germline ends came to 5 bases. Germline assignment: CDR1 DFQATT and CDR2 SNEGSKA (reference sequence).

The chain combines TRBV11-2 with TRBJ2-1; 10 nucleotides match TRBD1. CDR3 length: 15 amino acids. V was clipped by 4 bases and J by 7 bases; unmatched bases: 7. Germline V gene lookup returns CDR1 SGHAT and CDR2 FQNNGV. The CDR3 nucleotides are TGTGCCAGCAGCTCCTGGGGACAGGGGCAAAATGAGCAGTTCTTC. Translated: CASSSWGQGQNEQFF.

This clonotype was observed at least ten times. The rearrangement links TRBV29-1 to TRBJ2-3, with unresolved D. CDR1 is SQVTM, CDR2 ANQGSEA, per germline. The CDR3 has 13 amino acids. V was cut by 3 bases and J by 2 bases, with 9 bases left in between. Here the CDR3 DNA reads TGCAGCGTTGAGGGTAGGGCCACAGATACGCAGTATTTT. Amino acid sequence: CSVEGRATDTQYF.

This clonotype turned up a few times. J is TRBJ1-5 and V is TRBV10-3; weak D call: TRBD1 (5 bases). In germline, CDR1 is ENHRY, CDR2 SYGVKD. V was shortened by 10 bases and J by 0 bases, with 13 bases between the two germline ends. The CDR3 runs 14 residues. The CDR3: CATTREYSNQPQHF. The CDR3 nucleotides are TGTGCCACGACCAGGGAATATAGCAATCAGCCCCAGCATTTT.

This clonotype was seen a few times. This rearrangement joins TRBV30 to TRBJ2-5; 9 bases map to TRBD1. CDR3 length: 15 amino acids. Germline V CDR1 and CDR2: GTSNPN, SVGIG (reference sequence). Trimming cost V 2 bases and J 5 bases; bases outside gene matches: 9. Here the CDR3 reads CAWSPSGTGRETQYF. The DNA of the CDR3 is TGTGCCTGGAGTCCCTCCGGGACAGGGCGTGAGACCCAGTACTTC.

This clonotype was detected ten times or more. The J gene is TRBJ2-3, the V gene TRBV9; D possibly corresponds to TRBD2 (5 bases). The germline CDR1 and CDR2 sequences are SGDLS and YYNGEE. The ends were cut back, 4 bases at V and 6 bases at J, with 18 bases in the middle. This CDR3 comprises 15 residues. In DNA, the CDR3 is TGTGCCAGCAGCTCTCTCCCGGACTCCTTCGATACGCAGTATTTT. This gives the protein CASSSLPDSFDTQYF. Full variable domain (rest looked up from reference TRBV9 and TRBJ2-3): DSGVTQTPKHLITATGQRVTLRCSPRSGDLSVYWYQQSLDQGLQFLIQYYNGEERAKGNILERFSAQQFPDLHSELNLSSLELGDSALYFCASSSLPDSFDTQYFGPGTRLTVL.

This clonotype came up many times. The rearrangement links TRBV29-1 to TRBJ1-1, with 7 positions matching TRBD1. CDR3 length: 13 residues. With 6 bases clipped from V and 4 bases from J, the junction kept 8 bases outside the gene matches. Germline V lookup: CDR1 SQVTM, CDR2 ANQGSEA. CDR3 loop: CSVERDRGTEAFF. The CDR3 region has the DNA TGCAGCGTGGAAAGGGACAGAGGCACTGAAGCTTTCTTT.

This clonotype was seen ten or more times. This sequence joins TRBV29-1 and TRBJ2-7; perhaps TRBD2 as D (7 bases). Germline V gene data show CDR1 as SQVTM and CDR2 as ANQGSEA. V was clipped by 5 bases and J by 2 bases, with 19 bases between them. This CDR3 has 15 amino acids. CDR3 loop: CSVRLATGAPYEQYF. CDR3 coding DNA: TGCAGCGTTCGACTAGCTACGGGGGCACCCTACGAGCAGTACTTC.

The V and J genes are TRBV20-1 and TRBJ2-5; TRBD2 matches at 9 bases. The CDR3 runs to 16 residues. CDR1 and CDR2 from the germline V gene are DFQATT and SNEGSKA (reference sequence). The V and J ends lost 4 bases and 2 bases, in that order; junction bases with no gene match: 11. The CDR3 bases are TGCAGTGCTATACGTCCTAGCGGGGCACTTCAAGAGACCCAGTACTTC. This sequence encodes CSAIRPSGALQETQYF.

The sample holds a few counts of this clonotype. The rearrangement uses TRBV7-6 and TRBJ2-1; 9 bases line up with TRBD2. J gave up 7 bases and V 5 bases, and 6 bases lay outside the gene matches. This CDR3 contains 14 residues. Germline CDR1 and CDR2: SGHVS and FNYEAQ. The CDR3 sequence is CASSTLAGLNEQFF. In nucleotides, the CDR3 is TGTGCCAGCAGCACTCTAGCGGGACTGAATGAGCAGTTCTTC. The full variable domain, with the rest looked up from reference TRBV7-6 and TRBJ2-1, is GAGVSQSPRYKVTKRGQDVALRCDPISGHVSLYWYRQALGQGPEFLTYFNYEAQQDKSGLPNDRFSAERPEGSISTLTIQRTEQRDSAMYRCASSTLAGLNEQFFGPGTRLTVL.

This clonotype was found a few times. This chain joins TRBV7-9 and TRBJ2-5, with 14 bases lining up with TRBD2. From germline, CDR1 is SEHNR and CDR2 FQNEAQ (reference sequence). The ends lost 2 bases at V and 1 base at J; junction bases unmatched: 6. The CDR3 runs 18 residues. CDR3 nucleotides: TGTGCCAGCAGCTTATCCAGGACTAGCGGGAGGATCCAAGAGACCCAGTACTTC. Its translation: CASSLSRTSGRIQETQYF.

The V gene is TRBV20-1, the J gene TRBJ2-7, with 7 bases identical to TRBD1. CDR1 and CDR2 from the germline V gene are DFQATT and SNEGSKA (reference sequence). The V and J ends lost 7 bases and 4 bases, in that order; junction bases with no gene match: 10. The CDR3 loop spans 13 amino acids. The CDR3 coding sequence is TGCAGTGGCAATCAACAGGGGAATTACGAGCAGTACTTC. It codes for CSGNQQGNYEQYF.

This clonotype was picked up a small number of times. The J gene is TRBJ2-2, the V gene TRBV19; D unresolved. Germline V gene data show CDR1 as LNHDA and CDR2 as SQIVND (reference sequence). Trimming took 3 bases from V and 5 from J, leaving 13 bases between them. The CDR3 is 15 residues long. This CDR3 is CASSILDVRTGELFF. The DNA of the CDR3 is TGTGCCAGTAGTATTCTAGACGTCCGAACCGGGGAGCTGTTTTTT.

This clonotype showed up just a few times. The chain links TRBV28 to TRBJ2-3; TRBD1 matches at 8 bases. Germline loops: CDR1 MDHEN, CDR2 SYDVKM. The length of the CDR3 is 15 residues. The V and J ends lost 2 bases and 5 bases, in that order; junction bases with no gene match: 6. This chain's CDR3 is CASSLRQGALDTQYF. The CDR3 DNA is TGTGCCAGCAGTTTAAGGCAGGGGGCCTTAGATACGCAGTATTTT.

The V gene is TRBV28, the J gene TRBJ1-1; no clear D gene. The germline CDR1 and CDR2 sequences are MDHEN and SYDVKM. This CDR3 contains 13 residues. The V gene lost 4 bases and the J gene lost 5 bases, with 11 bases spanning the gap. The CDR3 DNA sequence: TGTGCCAGCAGTTATAGAGGATGGACTGAAGCTTTCTTT. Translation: CASSYRGWTEAFF. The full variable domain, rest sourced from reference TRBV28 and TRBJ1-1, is DVKVTQSSRYLVKRTGEKVFLECVQDMDHENMFWYRQDPGLGLRLIYFSYDVKMKEKGDIPEGYSVSREKKERFSLILESASTNQTSMYLCASSYRGWTEAFFGQGTRLTVV.

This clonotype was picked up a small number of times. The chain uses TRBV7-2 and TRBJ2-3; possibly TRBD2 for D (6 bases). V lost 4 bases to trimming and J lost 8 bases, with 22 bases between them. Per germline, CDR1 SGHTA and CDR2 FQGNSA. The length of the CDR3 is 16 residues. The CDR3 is CASSSSGTRGGGTQYF. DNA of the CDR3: TGTGCCAGCAGCTCCTCCGGGACTCGGGGTGGAGGTACGCAGTATTTT.

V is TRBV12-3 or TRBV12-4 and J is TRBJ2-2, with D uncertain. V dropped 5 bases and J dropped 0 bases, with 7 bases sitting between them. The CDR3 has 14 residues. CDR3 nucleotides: TGTGCCAGCAGTCCAGTTCCGAACACCGGGGAGCTGTTTTTT. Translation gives CASSPVPNTGELFF.

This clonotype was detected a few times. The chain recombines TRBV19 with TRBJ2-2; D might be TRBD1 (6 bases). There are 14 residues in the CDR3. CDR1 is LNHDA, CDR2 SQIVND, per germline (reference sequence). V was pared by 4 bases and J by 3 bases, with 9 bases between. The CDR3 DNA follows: TGTGCCAGTAGTAGTAAGGGGGACACCGGGGAGCTGTTTTTT. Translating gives CASSSKGDTGELFF.

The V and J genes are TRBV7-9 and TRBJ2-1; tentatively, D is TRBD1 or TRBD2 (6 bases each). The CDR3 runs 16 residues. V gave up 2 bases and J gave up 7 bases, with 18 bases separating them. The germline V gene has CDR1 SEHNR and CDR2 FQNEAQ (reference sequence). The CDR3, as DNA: TGTGCCAGCAGCTTACAGGGGAGGACTTACGGGAATGAGCAGTTCTTC. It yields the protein CASSLQGRTYGNEQFF. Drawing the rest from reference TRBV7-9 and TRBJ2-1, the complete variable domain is DTGVSQNPRHKITKRGQNVTFRCDPISEHNRLYWYRQTLGQGPEFLTYFQNEAQLEKSRLLSDRFSAERPKGSFSTLEIQRTEQGDSAMYLCASSLQGRTYGNEQFFGPGTRLTVL.

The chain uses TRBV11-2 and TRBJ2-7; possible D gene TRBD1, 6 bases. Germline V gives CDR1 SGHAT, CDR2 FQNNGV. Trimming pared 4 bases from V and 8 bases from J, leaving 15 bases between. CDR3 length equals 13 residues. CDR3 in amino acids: CASSSGNRAQQYF. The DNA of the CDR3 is TGTGCCAGCAGCTCCGGCAACAGGGCGCAGCAGTACTTC.

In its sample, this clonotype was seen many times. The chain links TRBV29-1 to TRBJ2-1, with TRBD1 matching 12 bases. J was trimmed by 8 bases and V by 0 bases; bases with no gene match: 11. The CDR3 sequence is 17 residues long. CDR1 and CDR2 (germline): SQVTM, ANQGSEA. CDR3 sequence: CSVEDSGTGGGLDEQFF. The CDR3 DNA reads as TGCAGCGTTGAAGATTCTGGGACAGGGGGCGGCTTGGATGAGCAGTTCTTC.

CDR3 coding DNA: TGTGCCAGCAGCTTGAAATTAGCGGGAGGGGGCACAGATACGCAGTATTTT. Encoded protein: CASSLKLAGGGTDTQYF. The chain uses TRBV5-5 and TRBJ2-3; TRBD2 matches at 11 bases. V shed 1 base, J shed 1 base, and the junction held 5 bases outside the gene matches. Germline CDR1 SGHKS, CDR2 YYEKEE (reference sequence). The CDR3 spans 17 residues.

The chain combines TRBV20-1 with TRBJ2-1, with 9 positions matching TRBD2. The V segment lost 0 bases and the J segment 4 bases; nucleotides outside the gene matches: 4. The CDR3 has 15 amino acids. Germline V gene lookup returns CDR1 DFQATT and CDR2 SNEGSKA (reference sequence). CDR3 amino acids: CSARDAGGPYNEQFF. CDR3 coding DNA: TGCAGTGCTAGAGATGCGGGAGGGCCGTACAATGAGCAGTTCTTC.

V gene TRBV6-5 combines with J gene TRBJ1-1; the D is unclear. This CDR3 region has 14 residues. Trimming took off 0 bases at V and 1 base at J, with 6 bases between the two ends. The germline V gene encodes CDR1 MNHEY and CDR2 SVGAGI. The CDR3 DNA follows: TGTGCCAGCAGTTACTCAGGACGGAACACTGAAGCTTTCTTT. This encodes CASSYSGRNTEAFF.

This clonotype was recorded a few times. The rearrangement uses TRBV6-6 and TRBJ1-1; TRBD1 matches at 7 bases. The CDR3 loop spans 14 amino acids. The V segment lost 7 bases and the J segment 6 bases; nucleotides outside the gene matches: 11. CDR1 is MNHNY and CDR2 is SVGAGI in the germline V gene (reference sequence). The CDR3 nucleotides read TGTGCCAGCAACCAAGGCCAGGGGGGGGCTGAAGCTTTCTTT. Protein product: CASNQGQGGAEAFF.

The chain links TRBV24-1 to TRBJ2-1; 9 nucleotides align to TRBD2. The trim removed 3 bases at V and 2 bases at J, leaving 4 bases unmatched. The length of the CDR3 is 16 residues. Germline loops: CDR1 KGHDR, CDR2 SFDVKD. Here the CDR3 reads CATSDHSGSPYNEQFF. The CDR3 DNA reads TGTGCCACCAGTGATCATAGCGGGAGTCCCTACAATGAGCAGTTCTTC.

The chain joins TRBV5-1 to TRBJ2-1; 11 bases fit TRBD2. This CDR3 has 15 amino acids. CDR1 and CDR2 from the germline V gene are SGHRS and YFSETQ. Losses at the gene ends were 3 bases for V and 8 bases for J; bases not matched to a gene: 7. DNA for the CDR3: TGCGCCAGCAGCTCATTAGCGGGAGGGCCGGATGAGCAGTTCTTC. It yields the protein CASSSLAGGPDEQFF.